A selection of T cell receptor beta chains follows, all from one sample in a study of blood T cell repertoires in COVID-19. The data were produced by immunoSEQ multiplex PCR, yet TCRdb's version contains in-frame clones alone and is incomplete. The repertoire holds roughly 250,000 clones, with over 75% as singletons. Sequencing was performed on PBMCs or T cells enriched from blood (not recorded which). The receptors stem from a woman in her twenties or thirties who had recovered from COVID-19. CDR3s leave out the opening cysteine and the closing phenylalanine or tryptophan. Fields, in order: J gene, V gene, CDR3 protein.

J: TRBJ2-2; V: TRBV19; CDR3: ASNPRADTGELF
J: TRBJ2-7; V: TRBV18; CDR3: ASSPGLAGPYEQY
J: TRBJ1-1; V: TRBV9; CDR3: ASSVAGVRETEAF
J: TRBJ1-6; V: TRBV6-4; CDR3: ASSEGASSPLH
J: TRBJ1-2; V: TRBV27; CDR3: ASSRQGSNYGYT
J: TRBJ1-5; V: TRBV24-1; CDR3: ATSEVGSDQPQH
J: TRBJ1-1; V: TRBV11-2; CDR3: ASSRDRTEAF
J: TRBJ2-7; V: TRBV5-1; CDR3: ASSEPGTGTYEQY
J: TRBJ1-4; V: TRBV28; CDR3: ASKEGGQGRKLF
J: TRBJ2-7; V: TRBV6-5; CDR3: ASSYGLGGTYEQY